Presented here are 5 T cell receptor beta chains from one specimen sequenced in a study of blood T cell repertoires in COVID-19. Profiled with immunoSEQ multiplex PCR; TCRdb holds only in-frame clones, not every one. The repertoire consists of around 180,000 clones, with about 82% occurring once and the leading ten covering around 5.2%. The sample taken for sequencing was peripheral blood. These receptors all come from a woman aged 25 to 39 with acute or convalescent COVID-19.

The gene calls are TRBV11-2 and TRBJ2-1, with 7 bases aligning to TRBD2. Looked up from germline, CDR1 is SGHAT and CDR2 is FQNNGV. V gave up 6 bases and J gave up 5 bases; unmatched junction bases: 16. The CDR3 is 17 residues long. DNA for the CDR3: TGTGCCAGCAGACCCCCACGGAAGGGAGGGACTCACAATGAGCAGTTCTTC. Translated, it gives CASRPPRKGGTHNEQFF.

J is TRBJ2-3 and V is TRBV5-6; 10 bases match TRBD2. The CDR3 has 15 amino acids. The germline V gene has CDR1 SGHDT and CDR2 YYEEEE. Trimming removed 4 bases from V and 2 bases from J; junction bases left unmatched: 4. CDR3 protein: CASSPTSGITDTQYF. The CDR3 region has the DNA TGTGCCAGCAGCCCAACTAGCGGGATCACAGATACGCAGTATTTT.

The chain couples TRBV4-2 to TRBJ1-3; D gene unclear. The germline V gene has CDR1 LGHNA and CDR2 YNFKEQ. The CDR3 sequence is 15 residues long. Trimming left V 1 base short and J 0 bases short, with 7 bases between. The CDR3 spells CASSQAPSSGNTIYF. The CDR3 DNA sequence: TGTGCCAGCAGCCAAGCCCCGAGCTCTGGAAACACCATATATTTT.

J is TRBJ1-3 and V is TRBV19; no firm D call. V was cut by 5 bases and J by 2 bases, with 13 bases left in between. Germline V gene lookup returns CDR1 LNHDA and CDR2 SQIVND (reference sequence). This CDR3 has 15 residues. The CDR3 DNA is TGTGCCAGTAGTGTCCCCCGGGGTGCTGGAAACACCATATATTTT. Its protein product is CASSVPRGAGNTIYF.

This rearrangement joins TRBV19 to TRBJ2-1, with D perhaps matching TRBD2 (6 bases). V gave up 8 bases and J gave up 0 bases, with 20 bases separating them. Germline V lookup: CDR1 LNHDA, CDR2 SQIVND (reference sequence). This CDR3 has 17 amino acids. The CDR3 reads CASESPYSGSSYNEQFF. CDR3 DNA sequence: TGTGCCAGTGAATCACCTTATAGCGGTAGCTCCTACAATGAGCAGTTCTTC.